This T cell receptor (beta chain) was captured in a study of T-cell reconstitution after alpha-beta-depleted transplantation in children. General study points: Reported findings indicate that, about two months after transplant, alpha-beta T cells came from several hundred expanded clones, which were derived from non-depleted graft cells. One year post-transplant, T-cell counts and diversity were largely derived from T cells produced anew. Certain patients had high TCRbeta diversity at day 60, and it came from recipient T cells and thymic progenitors that survived.

During its preparation, the TCRbeta library received unique molecular identifiers. TCRdb used MiXCR to reprocess the PCR reads, holding one entry per CDR3 protein. The repertoire holds some 450,000 distinct CDR3 sequences, with 43% as singletons. This CDR3 spans 16 amino acids. Germline V gene lookup returns CDR1 MNHEY and CDR2 SMNVEV (reference sequence). V shed 6 bases, J shed 0 bases, and the junction held 5 bases outside the gene matches. As concerns this clonotype: Antigen unknown.

This sequence was found in a girl aged 2 to 10 with aplastic anemia, due to receive a stem cell transplant. Sample: PBMCs, taken before TCRalphabeta/CD19-depleted stem cell transplant. The chain has TRBV27 and TRBJ2-5, with 12 bases aligning to TRBD2. The CDR3 loop reads CASSRTSGEYQETQYF. CDR3 sequence (DNA): TGTGCCAGCAGCCGGACTAGCGGGGAATACCAAGAGACCCAGTACTTC.